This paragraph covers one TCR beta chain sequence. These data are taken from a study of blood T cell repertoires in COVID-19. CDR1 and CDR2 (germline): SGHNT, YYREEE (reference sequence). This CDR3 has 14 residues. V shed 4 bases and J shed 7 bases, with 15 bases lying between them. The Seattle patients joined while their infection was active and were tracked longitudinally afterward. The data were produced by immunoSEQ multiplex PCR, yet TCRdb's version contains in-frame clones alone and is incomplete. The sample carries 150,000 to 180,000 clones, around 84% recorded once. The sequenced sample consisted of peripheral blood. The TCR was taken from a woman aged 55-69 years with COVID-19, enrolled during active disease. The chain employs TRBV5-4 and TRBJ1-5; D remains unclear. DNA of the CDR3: TGTGCCAGCAGCCCCGACTCAGGAGGGCAGCCCCAGCATTTT. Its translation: CASSPDSGGQPQHF.